These 26 T cell receptor beta chains originate from one sample sequenced in a study of shared clonotypes between healthy human individuals. Here immunoSEQ multiplex PCR was the method, and the copy in TCRdb shows in-frame clones only, minus some. This table has fewer than 400,000 clones, about 74% appearing once. Material: memory CD4+ T cells sorted from blood. As for subset: CD45RA-negative fraction. These receptors were collected from a man aged 30 to 45 in good health.

The chain has TRBV27 and TRBJ2-2, with no clear D. The germline V and J ends were trimmed by 2 bases and 6 bases, with 4 bases remaining between them. In germline, CDR1 is MNHEY, CDR2 SMNVEV (reference sequence). The CDR3 is 12 residues long. CDR3 protein: CASSLIAGELFF. The CDR3 nucleotides are TGTGCCAGCAGTTTAATTGCCGGGGAGCTGTTTTTT.

The genes are TRBV7-2 and TRBJ2-1; D not resolved. Trimming removed 0 bases from V and 6 bases from J, with 6 bases in between. CDR3 length: 13 amino acids. Per the germline V gene, CDR1 is SGHTA and CDR2 is FQGNSA. The CDR3 DNA is TGTGCCAGCAGCTTAGCTCCTTCCAATGAGCAGTTCTTC. This codes for CASSLAPSNEQFF.

This chain joins TRBV27 and TRBJ2-5, with 7 positions matching TRBD1. Trimming took 3 bases from V and 5 from J; bases not matched to a gene: 3. CDR1 and CDR2 from the germline V gene are MNHEY and SMNVEV (reference sequence). This CDR3 has 13 residues. DNA of the CDR3: TGTGCCAGCAGTTTCGGGACAGTGGAGACCCAGTACTTC. Amino acids: CASSFGTVETQYF.

The rearrangement uses TRBV5-6 and TRBJ2-7; TRBD2 aligns across 13 bases. Per germline, CDR1 SGHDT and CDR2 YYEEEE. The CDR3 sequence is 16 residues long. Trimming took 6 bases from V and 3 from J; bases not matched to a gene: 9. The CDR3 loop is CASILTSGRLDYEQYF. The DNA of the CDR3 is TGTGCCAGCATCCTGACTAGCGGGAGGTTAGACTACGAGCAGTACTTC.

The chain is built from TRBV7-2 and TRBJ1-3; 8 bases align to TRBD1. This CDR3 is built from 14 residues. Germline CDR1 SGHTA, CDR2 FQGNSA. V was clipped by 0 bases and J by 8 bases; unmatched bases: 3. CDR3 sequence: CASSLATGGYTIYF. CDR3 DNA sequence: TGTGCCAGCAGCTTAGCTACAGGGGGATACACCATATATTTT. Based on the CDR3 plus reference TRBV7-2 and TRBJ1-3, the full variable domain is GAGVSQSPSNKVTEKGKDVELRCDPISGHTALYWYRQSLGQGLEFLIYFQGNSAPDKSGLPSDRFSAERTGGSVSTLTIQRTQQEDSAVYLCASSLATGGYTIYFGEGSWLTVV.

This chain joins TRBV19 and TRBJ2-2; the D gene could be TRBD1 or TRBD2 (5 bases each). The V end was cut by 1 base, the J end by 0 bases, with 9 bases between. The CDR3 extends over 16 amino acids. CDR1 and CDR2 from the germline V gene are LNHDA and SQIVND (reference sequence). CDR3 protein: CASSIGGTSNTGELFF. DNA for the CDR3: TGTGCCAGTAGTATAGGAGGGACCTCGAACACCGGGGAGCTGTTTTTT.

This chain joins TRBV7-9 and TRBJ2-1, with 9 bases lining up with TRBD1. J gave up 8 bases and V 6 bases, and 8 bases lay outside the gene matches. The CDR3 runs 14 residues. CDR1 is SEHNR, CDR2 FQNEAQ, per germline (reference sequence). In DNA, the CDR3 is TGTGCCAGCAGTTTTGGGACAGGGACATATGAGCAGTTCTTC. It translates to CASSFGTGTYEQFF.

The chain is built from TRBV27 and TRBJ2-7, with 8 bases matching TRBD2. The CDR3 totals 16 residues. The J segment lost 4 bases and the V segment lost 0 bases, leaving 8 bases of the junction unmatched. The germline V gene has CDR1 MNHEY and CDR2 SMNVEV (reference sequence). CDR3 loop: CASSLSGSGKRYEQYF. CDR3 nucleotides: TGTGCCAGCAGTTTATCCGGTAGCGGGAAGAGGTACGAGCAGTACTTC.

J is TRBJ2-3 and V is TRBV11-2; 10 nucleotides match TRBD2. The V segment lost 0 bases and the J segment 2 bases; nucleotides outside the gene matches: 5. CDR3 length equals 17 residues. Per the germline V gene, CDR1 is SGHAT and CDR2 is FQNNGV. The CDR3 spells CASSLDLAGAVTDTQYF. CDR3 sequence (DNA): TGTGCCAGCAGCTTAGATCTAGCGGGAGCGGTCACAGATACGCAGTATTTT.

This clone showed up just once. The chain couples TRBV5-6 to TRBJ2-1, with TRBD2 as a possible D gene (6 bases). Germline V gene data show CDR1 as SGHDT and CDR2 as YYEEEE. V lost 5 bases and J 2 bases, leaving 20 bases between the germline ends. This CDR3 comprises 17 residues. The CDR3 DNA reads TGTGCCAGCAGACTAGGACTAAGCGGATCGACCTACAATGAGCAGTTCTTC. Amino acid sequence: CASRLGLSGSTYNEQFF. Complete variable domain (other parts from reference TRBV5-6 and TRBJ2-1): DAGVTQSPTHLIKTRGQQVTLRCSPKSGHDTVSWYQQALGQGPQFIFQYYEEEERQRGNFPDRFSGHQFPNYSSELNVNALLLGDSALYLCASRLGLSGSTYNEQFFGPGTRLTVL.

The chain has TRBV6-5 and TRBJ2-3; 11 bases agree with TRBD2. CDR3 length: 14 amino acids. J gave up 4 bases and V 4 bases, and 1 base lay outside the gene matches. Looked up from germline, CDR1 is MNHEY and CDR2 is SVGAGI. The CDR3 reads CASSSGLAADTQYF. For the CDR3, the DNA is TGTGCCAGCAGTTCGGGACTAGCGGCAGATACGCAGTATTTT.

This chain links TRBV5-1 with TRBJ2-1, with D maybe TRBD2 (6 bases). Germline assignment: CDR1 SGHRS and CDR2 YFSETQ. Trimming stripped 4 bases from V and 6 bases from J, with 17 bases between. The CDR3 runs to 15 residues. The CDR3 region is CASSPGTGHVNEQFF. The CDR3, as DNA: TGCGCCAGCAGCCCCGGGACTGGCCACGTCAATGAGCAGTTCTTC.

The chain uses TRBV7-9 and TRBJ2-7; D gene unclear. CDR3 length: 12 residues. Germline lookup yields CDR1 SEHNR and CDR2 FQNEAQ (reference sequence). V was pared by 1 base and J by 1 base, with 2 bases between. The CDR3: CASSLGSYEQYF. The CDR3, as DNA: TGTGCCAGCAGCTTAGGATCCTACGAGCAGTACTTC.

This clone has more than one count but fewer than ten. The chain couples TRBV6-1 to TRBJ2-7, with TRBD2 matching over 10 bases. V gave up 4 bases and J gave up 0 bases; unmatched junction bases: 3. CDR3 length: 15 residues. In germline, CDR1 is MNHNS, CDR2 SASEGT. DNA of the CDR3: TGTGCCAGCAGTGGTCTAGCGGGAGACTCCTACGAGCAGTACTTC. It is translated as CASSGLAGDSYEQYF.

The gene calls are TRBV4-3 and TRBJ2-4; D is undetermined. Trimming shortened V by 0 bases and J by 5 bases, and 17 bases separated the two germline ends. The CDR3 extends over 17 amino acids. Germline CDR1 and CDR2: LGHNA and YSLEER. CDR3 loop: CASSQDPFTIRENIQYF. Written as DNA, the CDR3 is TGCGCCAGCAGCCAAGATCCTTTCACTATTCGGGAAAACATTCAGTACTTC.

Turning to this clone: With a much larger clone just one base away, this may be a read error. This chain links TRBV7-2 with TRBJ1-4; 8 bases line up with TRBD1. Germline V gives CDR1 SGHTA, CDR2 FQGNSA. The CDR3 consists of 15 residues. Unmatched junction bases numbered 9, after V lost 5 bases and J lost 7 bases. Written as DNA, the CDR3 is TGTGCCAGCAGCCGCTATTCCGGGACAGGTGAAAAACTGTTTTTT. Residues: CASSRYSGTGEKLFF. The full variable domain, in which reference TRBV7-2 and TRBJ1-4 provide the parts outside the CDR3, is GAGVSQSPSNKVTEKGKDVELRCDPISGHTALYWYRQSLGQGLEFLIYFQGNSAPDKSGLPSDRFSAERTGGSVSTLTIQRTQQEDSAVYLCASSRYSGTGEKLFFGSGTQLSVL.

The V gene is TRBV5-4, the J gene TRBJ2-5; D may correspond to TRBD1 or TRBD2 (6 bases each). This CDR3 comprises 13 residues. The V gene lost 1 base and the J gene lost 5 bases, with 9 bases spanning the gap. Germline V lookup: CDR1 SGHNT, CDR2 YYREEE (reference sequence). The CDR3 coding sequence is TGTGCCAGCAGCTTGAACGGGGGCGAGACCCAGTACTTC. It encodes CASSLNGGETQYF.

Turning to this clone: One end of the junction varies from germline; a read error may be responsible. The chain links TRBV7-9 to TRBJ2-7; no clear D. This CDR3 has 11 residues. Germline lookup yields CDR1 SEHNR and CDR2 FQNEAQ (reference sequence). The CDR3 spells CASSLYYKQYF. For the CDR3, the DNA is TGTGCCAGCAGCTTGTACTACAAGCAGTACTTC.

This clone was seen ten or more times. This chain connects TRBV18 to TRBJ2-3; unclear D gene. Germline CDR1 reads KGHSH; CDR2 reads LQKENI. CDR3 size: 14 residues. The germline V and J ends were trimmed by 0 bases and 4 bases, with 8 bases remaining between them. Here the CDR3 reads CASSPPTSADTQYF. CDR3 coding DNA: TGTGCCAGCTCACCACCGACGAGCGCAGATACGCAGTATTTT.

This chain connects TRBV4-2 to TRBJ2-2; no reliable D call. Germline CDR1 is LGHNA and CDR2 is YNFKEQ. This CDR3 comprises 16 residues. The ends were cut back, 1 base at V and 8 bases at J, with 17 bases in the middle. Here the CDR3 reads CASSQAENSKDGELFF. The CDR3 DNA reads TGTGCCAGCAGCCAAGCTGAAAACTCTAAGGATGGGGAGCTGTTTTTT.

V is TRBV28 and J is TRBJ1-1; tentatively, D is TRBD1 (6 bases). Trimming left V 3 bases short and J 7 bases short, with 12 bases between. Germline V CDR1 and CDR2: MDHEN, SYDVKM. The CDR3 length is 13 residues. CDR3 nucleotide sequence: TGTGCCAGCAGTTTTCAGGGGAGGGTTGAAGCTTTCTTT. This sequence encodes CASSFQGRVEAFF. Looking up the rest from reference TRBV28 and TRBJ1-1 gives the full variable domain: DVKVTQSSRYLVKRTGEKVFLECVQDMDHENMFWYRQDPGLGLRLIYFSYDVKMKEKGDIPEGYSVSREKKERFSLILESASTNQTSMYLCASSFQGRVEAFFGQGTRLTVV.

This clone has just a few counts. The rearrangement joins TRBV28 to TRBJ1-1; D unclear. Germline assignment: CDR1 MDHEN and CDR2 SYDVKM. The CDR3 runs to 11 residues. The germline V and J ends were trimmed by 5 bases and 8 bases, with 9 bases remaining between them. The CDR3 DNA reads TGTGCCAGCAGTCTCAGACGCGAAGCTTTCTTT. This codes for CASSLRREAFF.

V gene TRBV7-6 combines with J gene TRBJ2-3; the D gene is possibly TRBD1 (6 bases). The length of the CDR3 is 14 residues. Per the germline V gene, CDR1 is SGHVS and CDR2 is FNYEAQ. Deletions cut 5 bases from V and 2 bases from J, with 11 bases between. The CDR3 nucleotides are TGTGCCAGCAGCCAACAGGGAGACACAGATACGCAGTATTTT. Translation: CASSQQGDTDTQYF.

This clone has a handful of counts. The J gene is TRBJ1-5, the V gene TRBV5-3, with 7 bases lining up with TRBD1. TRBV5-3 is identified as an open reading frame with a role that is uncertain. Unmatched junction bases numbered 9, after V lost 3 bases and J lost 6 bases. CDR3 length: 15 amino acids. CDR3 residues: CARSSRDRASQPQHF. The CDR3 DNA sequence: TGTGCCAGAAGCTCCAGAGACAGGGCAAGTCAGCCCCAGCATTTT.

The chain has TRBV6-6 and TRBJ2-1; D is possibly TRBD2 (6 bases). V lost 6 bases to trimming and J lost 15 bases, with 18 bases between them. CDR1 and CDR2 (germline): MNHNY, SVGAGI (reference sequence). The CDR3 runs 12 residues. The CDR3: CASSKTSTLGFF. The CDR3 coding sequence is TGTGCCAGCAGCAAGACTAGTACATTGGGGTTCTTC.

This clone was detected once. The chain joins TRBV25-1 to TRBJ1-4; D not certain. The CDR3 has 13 residues. The ends were cut back, 4 bases at V and 0 bases at J, with 3 bases in the middle. Germline V gene data show CDR1 as MGHDK and CDR2 as SYGVNS. Here the CDR3 reads CASSGATNEKLFF. The CDR3 nucleotides read TGTGCCAGCAGTGGAGCAACTAATGAAAAACTGTTTTTT. Together with reference TRBV25-1 and TRBJ1-4, the CDR3 gives the full variable domain: EADIYQTPRYLVIGTGKKITLECSQTMGHDKMYWYQQDPGMELHLIHYSYGVNSTEKGDLSSESTVSRIRTEHFPLTLESARPSHTSQYLCASSGATNEKLFFGSGTQLSVL.